This entry lists 12 T cell receptor beta chains sequenced from one sample in a study of cytomegalovirus exposure and HLA in healthy donors. PCR involved 60 Vbeta and 13 Jbeta primers. The data were produced by immunoSEQ multiplex PCR, yet TCRdb's version contains in-frame clones alone and is incomplete. The sample has roughly 170,000 clones, approximately 80% seen once. Sequenced material: PBMCs. The receptors originated from a woman aged 50 to 60 in good health and CMV-seropositive.

The gene calls are TRBV5-5 and TRBJ2-6; D is uncertain. V was cut by 3 bases and J by 2 bases, with 9 bases left in between. This CDR3 contains 15 residues. From germline, CDR1 is SGHKS and CDR2 YYEKEE (reference sequence). For the CDR3, the DNA is TGTGCCAGCAGCTGGGCCCCCACTGGGGCCAACGTCCTGACTTTC. Encoded protein: CASSWAPTGANVLTF.

The CDR3 loop is CASSQILGRGTDTDTQYF. DNA for the CDR3: TGCGCCAGCAGCCAAATCCTCGGCCGGGGGACAGACACAGATACGCAGTATTTT. The rearrangement links TRBV4-1 to TRBJ2-3; D may be TRBD1 (7 bases). The CDR3 is 18 residues long. Per germline, CDR1 MGHRA and CDR2 YSYEKL. V lost 2 bases and J 2 bases, leaving 20 bases between the germline ends.

The rearrangement joins TRBV5-6 to TRBJ2-7; 12 bases map to TRBD2. Germline CDR1 is SGHDT and CDR2 is YYEEEE. After removal of 4 bases from V and 4 bases from J, the junction contained 6 bases not matched to a gene. The CDR3 has 15 amino acids. CDR3: CASSHGLAGNYEQYF. CDR3 nucleotides: TGTGCCAGCAGCCACGGACTAGCGGGAAATTACGAGCAGTACTTC.

The chain combines TRBV6-1 with TRBJ2-5; 7 nucleotides line up with TRBD2. This CDR3 comprises 15 residues. Trimming cost V 6 bases and J 0 bases; bases outside gene matches: 7. Germline V gene lookup returns CDR1 MNHNS and CDR2 SASEGT. In nucleotides, the CDR3 is TGTGCCAGCAGGATCGGGGGGATCCACCAAGAGACCCAGTACTTC. The encoded protein is CASRIGGIHQETQYF.

This clone turned up a few times. V usage is TRBV4-3 and J usage is TRBJ2-6; D gene ambiguous. This CDR3 comprises 17 residues. The germline gives CDR1 LGHNA, CDR2 YSLEER. Trimming removed 1 base from V and 3 bases from J, with 13 bases in between. For the CDR3, the DNA is TGCGCCAGCAGCCAAGCAGGAACCGCCTTTGGGGCCAACGTCCTGACTTTC. It specifies CASSQAGTAFGANVLTF.

The chain combines TRBV29-1 with TRBJ1-2; a weak D match, TRBD1 (6 bases). Trimming cost V 5 bases and J 6 bases, with 10 bases left between them. The CDR3 contains 11 residues. The germline gives CDR1 SQVTM, CDR2 ANQGSEA. CDR3 coding DNA: TGCAGCGTTTGGACAGCGGATGGCTACACCTTC. It yields the protein CSVWTADGYTF.

To note about this clone: This sample also contains other DNA sequences that code for the same CDR3. V gene TRBV5-1 combines with J gene TRBJ1-2, with TRBD1 as a possible D gene (5 bases). Trimming took off 4 bases at V and 3 bases at J, with 13 bases between the two ends. Per germline, CDR1 SGHRS and CDR2 YFSETQ. The CDR3 has 14 residues. Here the CDR3 DNA reads TGCGCCAGCAGCCTGTCGGGGGGGGACTATGGCTACACCTTC. This gives the protein CASSLSGGDYGYTF.

The chain is built from TRBV5-1 and TRBJ2-2, with D possibly matching TRBD1 (6 bases). CDR1 and CDR2 from the germline V gene are SGHRS and YFSETQ. V lost 2 bases and J lost 6, with 23 bases in between. The CDR3 has 18 amino acids. Here the CDR3 reads CASSFGGFRGLSAGELFF. CDR3 DNA: TGCGCCAGCAGCTTTGGGGGCTTCAGGGGTCTGTCTGCCGGGGAGCTGTTTTTT.

This sequence joins TRBV19 and TRBJ1-2, with D maybe TRBD1 (6 bases). There are 15 residues in the CDR3. CDR1 is LNHDA, CDR2 SQIVND, per germline (reference sequence). V lost 0 bases, J lost 5 bases, and 13 bases lay in between. The CDR3 DNA reads as TGTGCCAGTAGTATAGAGGGAGGGACATTTTATGGCTACACCTTC. Its protein is CASSIEGGTFYGYTF. Supplemented by reference TRBV19 and TRBJ1-2, the full variable domain reads DGGITQSPKYLFRKEGQNVTLSCEQNLNHDAMYWYRQDPGQGLRLIYYSQIVNDFQKGDIAEGYSVSREKKESFPLTVTSAQKNPTAFYLCASSIEGGTFYGYTFGSGTRLTVV.

The rearrangement joins TRBV6-5 to TRBJ1-3; D not resolved. From germline, CDR1 is MNHEY and CDR2 SVGAGI. The CDR3 spans 16 residues. The V and J ends lost 0 bases and 0 bases respectively, with 9 bases between them. This CDR3 is CASSYSRAFSGNTIYF. The CDR3 nucleotides read TGTGCCAGCAGTTACTCGAGGGCGTTCTCTGGAAACACCATATATTTT.

As to this clone: A read error may account for a junction end that differs from germline. Other DNA sequences within the sample encode an identical CDR3. The CDR3 spells CASSVGTGIETQYF. The CDR3, as DNA: TGCGCCAGCAGCGTTGGGACAGGGATCGAGACCCAGTACTTC. The chain is built from TRBV6-1 and TRBJ2-5; 9 bases are shared with TRBD1. Per the germline V gene, CDR1 is MNHNS and CDR2 is SASEGT. This CDR3 is 14 amino acids long.

V and J are TRBV11-3 and TRBJ1-6, with D hard to call. Germline V CDR1 and CDR2: SGHNT, YENEEA. CDR3 length: 13 amino acids. The V gene lost 6 bases and the J gene lost 10 bases, with 13 bases spanning the gap. The CDR3 loop reads CASSRSGGSPLHF. Here the CDR3 DNA reads TGTGCCAGCAGTCGATCGGGTGGATCACCCCTCCACTTT.